These 27 T cell receptor beta chains were sequenced from one sample in a study of cytomegalovirus exposure and HLA in healthy donors. PCR employed 60 Vbeta and 13 Jbeta primers. Sequencing was performed with immunoSEQ multiplex PCR; in TCRdb, only in-frame clones are kept and a portion is missing. The table has around 200,000 clones, roughly 85% seen once. Input material: PBMCs. The source of these receptors is a man between 18 and 29 years old in good health and CMV-seronegative.

This sequence joins TRBV27 and TRBJ2-3, with D possibly matching TRBD2 (6 bases). The CDR3 runs to 14 residues. Germline V gene data show CDR1 as MNHEY and CDR2 as SMNVEV (reference sequence). V lost 3 bases and J lost 2, with 9 bases in between. The CDR3 protein is CASSFGGPTDTQYF. The CDR3 region has the DNA TGTGCCAGCAGTTTCGGGGGACCCACAGATACGCAGTATTTT.

The chain uses TRBV18 and TRBJ2-5, with 10 bases lining up with TRBD2. There are 15 residues in the CDR3. V trimming: 6 bases; J trimming: 4 bases; junction bases outside the gene matches: 8. From germline, CDR1 is KGHSH and CDR2 LQKENI. The CDR3 DNA reads TGTGCCAGCTCCCCCAGACTAGCGGGCCGAGAGACCCAGTACTTC. Its translation is CASSPRLAGRETQYF.

CDR3 residues: CASSLMLASHNEQFF. The DNA of the CDR3 is TGTGCCAGCAGCTTAATGCTAGCGAGTCACAATGAGCAGTTCTTC. This chain uses TRBV7-2 with TRBJ2-1, with a possible D match to TRBD2 (6 bases). CDR1 SGHTA and CDR2 FQGNSA come from the germline V gene. The CDR3 is made up of 15 amino acids. V lost 2 bases and J lost 5, with 13 bases in between.

The J gene is TRBJ2-7, the V gene TRBV4-3; TRBD2 is a possible D gene (6 bases). This CDR3 spans 13 amino acids. The V and J ends lost 0 bases and 6 bases respectively, with 9 bases between them. The V gene's germline CDR1 is LGHNA and CDR2 YSLEER. In DNA, the CDR3 is TGCGCCAGCAGCCAAGAGGGGGGAGGCGAGCAGTACTTC. Its protein is CASSQEGGGEQYF.

The rearrangement links TRBV27 to TRBJ2-1; TRBD1 might be the D (5 bases). V was clipped by 2 bases and J by 0 bases, with 8 bases between them. Germline V CDR1 and CDR2: MNHEY, SMNVEV (reference sequence). CDR3 length: 15 amino acids. The CDR3 is CASSLSRDSYNEQFF. The DNA of the CDR3 is TGTGCCAGCAGTTTAAGCAGGGACTCCTACAATGAGCAGTTCTTC.

The rearrangement uses TRBV6-5 and TRBJ2-2; the D gene is possibly TRBD1 (6 bases). V lost 1 base and J 3 bases, leaving 12 bases between the germline ends. The germline CDR1 and CDR2 sequences are MNHEY and SVGAGI. CDR3 length equals 16 residues. CDR3 region: CASSYWGPPDTGELFF. In DNA, the CDR3 is TGTGCCAGCAGTTACTGGGGGCCGCCCGACACCGGGGAGCTGTTTTTT.

This rearrangement joins TRBV14 to TRBJ1-2; TRBD1 aligns across 10 bases. This CDR3 has 16 amino acids. Germline lookup yields CDR1 SGHDN and CDR2 FVKESK. Trimming removed 0 bases from V and 3 bases from J; junction bases left unmatched: 4. The CDR3 here is CASSQDPGTGDYGYTF. The CDR3 DNA reads TGTGCCAGCAGCCAAGACCCCGGGACAGGGGACTATGGCTACACCTTC.

The CDR3 DNA follows: TGTGCCAGCAGCTTAGCCGAGGGCGGGCAGTACTTC. This translates into CASSLAEGGQYF. V gene TRBV7-8 combines with J gene TRBJ2-7; maybe TRBD2 (5 bases). V was cut by 0 bases and J by 9 bases, with 9 bases left in between. The CDR3 is made up of 12 amino acids. Germline CDR1 and CDR2: SGHVS and FQNEAQ.

This chain links TRBV7-9 with TRBJ2-5; tentative D call: TRBD2 (6 bases). This CDR3 comprises 19 residues. V shed 2 bases and J shed 4 bases, with 26 bases lying between them. The germline V gene encodes CDR1 SEHNR and CDR2 FQNEAQ (reference sequence). CDR3 bases: TGTGCCAGCAGCTTAAAATGGGACCGACTGGACTATCGGGGAGAGACCCAGTACTTC. Protein sequence: CASSLKWDRLDYRGETQYF.

This clone was observed a few times. CDR3 DNA sequence: TGTGCCAGCAGCTTATCGGGCGGACTCCTCCAAGAGACCCAGTACTTC. Translation: CASSLSGGLLQETQYF. The chain has TRBV7-2 and TRBJ2-5, with a possible D match to TRBD2 (5 bases). Germline lookup yields CDR1 SGHTA and CDR2 FQGNSA. Trimming pared 2 bases from V and 1 base from J, leaving 14 bases between. The CDR3 has 16 residues.

The chain employs TRBV19 and TRBJ2-7; D gene ambiguous. Germline V gene data show CDR1 as LNHDA and CDR2 as SQIVND (reference sequence). This CDR3 has 16 residues. Trimming took 2 bases from V and 1 from J, leaving 15 bases between them. This CDR3 is CASSIRPNGYSYEQYF. Here the CDR3 DNA reads TGTGCCAGTAGTATACGGCCCAACGGGTATTCCTACGAGCAGTACTTC.

The V gene is TRBV7-2, the J gene TRBJ2-7, with D possibly being TRBD1 (6 bases). CDR1 is SGHTA and CDR2 is FQGNSA in the germline V gene. V was trimmed by 5 bases and J by 2 bases, leaving 13 bases between them. The length of the CDR3 is 14 residues. The CDR3 loop reads CASSRRQETYEQYF. In DNA, the CDR3 is TGTGCCAGCAGCCGACGACAGGAGACCTACGAGCAGTACTTC.

This chain uses TRBV10-3 with TRBJ2-7, with 7 bases lining up with TRBD1. The CDR3 runs 14 residues. Looked up from germline, CDR1 is ENHRY and CDR2 is SYGVKD. V lost 4 bases and J lost 1; bases outside the gene matches: 4. The CDR3 DNA sequence: TGTGCCATCAGTGGAGGGACAGCATCCTACGAGCAGTACTTC. Its protein is CAISGGTASYEQYF.

This clone was observed a handful of times. The V gene is TRBV28, the J gene TRBJ1-3; no firm D call. The germline V gene encodes CDR1 MDHEN and CDR2 SYDVKM. Trimming stripped 8 bases from V and 1 base from J, with 12 bases between. This CDR3 has 14 residues. CDR3 DNA sequence: TGTGCCAGCGCCTATCAAAGTTCTGGAAACACCATATATTTT. Translation gives CASAYQSSGNTIYF.

The chain uses TRBV30 and TRBJ1-3, with 11 nucleotides matching TRBD1. The CDR3 is 14 amino acids. Germline lookup yields CDR1 GTSNPN and CDR2 SVGIG (reference sequence). V lost 5 bases to trimming and J lost 3 bases; unmatched junction nucleotides: 3. The CDR3 loop reads CAWGQGANGNTIYF. The CDR3 coding sequence is TGTGCCTGGGGACAGGGGGCGAATGGAAACACCATATATTTT.

The chain's CDR3 is CASSDGTALYEQYF. The CDR3 DNA sequence: TGTGCCAGCAGTGACGGGACAGCCTTATACGAGCAGTACTTC. The J gene is TRBJ2-7, the V gene TRBV25-1; 7 bases fit TRBD1. The germline gives CDR1 MGHDK, CDR2 SYGVNS. The V and J ends lost 3 bases and 4 bases, in that order; junction bases with no gene match: 6. This CDR3 spans 14 amino acids.

This clone has just a few counts. The chain links TRBV7-2 to TRBJ2-1; 13 nucleotides align to TRBD2. V lost 4 bases and J lost 7; bases outside the gene matches: 7. The CDR3 consists of 16 residues. Germline V gene data show CDR1 as SGHTA and CDR2 as FQGNSA. The CDR3 is CASSSSLAGGPNEQFF. DNA for the CDR3: TGTGCCAGCAGCTCCTCACTAGCGGGAGGGCCGAATGAGCAGTTCTTC.

In nucleotides, the CDR3 is TGTGCCAGCACCCCGGGACAGGAGAACTATGGCTACACCTTC. This encodes CASTPGQENYGYTF. This sequence joins TRBV7-8 and TRBJ1-2; 8 bases align to TRBD1. The V segment lost 7 bases and the J segment 2 bases; nucleotides outside the gene matches: 6. The CDR3 extends over 14 amino acids. Per germline, CDR1 SGHVS and CDR2 FQNEAQ.

In nucleotides, the CDR3 is TGCAGCGTGCAGACAGGGATTGGATACGAGCAGTACTTC. It is translated as CSVQTGIGYEQYF. The gene calls are TRBV29-1 and TRBJ2-7, with 7 bases identical to TRBD1. CDR1 is SQVTM, CDR2 ANQGSEA, per germline. This CDR3 has 13 residues. The J segment lost 4 bases and the V segment lost 6 bases, leaving 9 bases of the junction unmatched.

The CDR3 DNA is TGCAGCGTTCGGGACAGTGCCAATCAGCCCCAGCATTTT. Translating gives CSVRDSANQPQHF. The chain employs TRBV29-1 and TRBJ1-5, with 7 bases fitting TRBD1. The CDR3 has 13 amino acids. Looked up from germline, CDR1 is SQVTM and CDR2 is ANQGSEA. V lost 5 bases to trimming and J lost 3 bases; unmatched junction nucleotides: 4. The full variable domain, its missing parts supplied by reference TRBV29-1 and TRBJ1-5, is SAVISQKPSRDICQRGTSLTIQCQVDSQVTMMFWYRQQPGQSLTLIATANQGSEATYESGFVIDKFPISRPNLTFSTLTVSNMSPEDSSIYLCSVRDSANQPQHFGDGTRLSIL.

This clone was seen only a few times. The V call is TRBV7-3, the J call TRBJ2-1, with TRBD2 as a possible D gene (6 bases). CDR1 is SGHTA and CDR2 is FQGTGA in the germline V gene. Trimming left V 2 bases short and J 10 bases short, with 9 bases between. The CDR3 contains 12 residues. CDR3: CASSLSGREQFF. The CDR3 bases are TGTGCCAGCAGCTTATCAGGGAGGGAGCAGTTCTTC.

The chain couples TRBV5-6 to TRBJ2-3; 11 positions agree with TRBD2. Germline V gene lookup returns CDR1 SGHDT and CDR2 YYEEEE. This CDR3 is 16 amino acids long. V dropped 2 bases and J dropped 6; count of bases not matched to a gene: 8. This CDR3 is CASSFALAGVTDTQYF. The CDR3 DNA sequence: TGTGCCAGCAGCTTCGCACTAGCGGGGGTAACTGATACGCAGTATTTT.

This chain connects TRBV30 to TRBJ2-2; possible D gene TRBD1, 7 bases. CDR3 size: 13 residues. V lost 5 bases and J lost 7, with 14 bases in between. Germline V gene data show CDR1 as GTSNPN and CDR2 as SVGIG (reference sequence). CDR3 in amino acids: CAWPGGGHGELFF. The CDR3 nucleotides read TGTGCCTGGCCAGGAGGGGGCCACGGGGAGCTGTTTTTT.

The chain is built from TRBV18 and TRBJ1-5; TRBD1 is a possible D gene (5 bases). Germline CDR1 is KGHSH and CDR2 is LQKENI. The V and J ends lost 0 bases and 7 bases respectively, with 16 bases between them. CDR3 length equals 16 residues. In nucleotides, the CDR3 is TGTGCCAGCTCACCACCGGGGCGAGCCGTCGGGCAGCCCCAGCATTTT. It encodes CASSPPGRAVGQPQHF.

The chain carries TRBV11-1 and TRBJ2-1, with 7 bases that match TRBD2. J lost 6 bases, V lost 3 bases, and 5 bases had no gene match. The CDR3 runs to 14 residues. CDR1 and CDR2 (germline): SGHAT, FQDESV (reference sequence). CDR3: CASSFAGESNEQFF. In DNA, the CDR3 is TGTGCCAGCAGCTTCGCGGGGGAAAGCAATGAGCAGTTCTTC.

The V call is TRBV27, the J call TRBJ2-4, with 7 bases fitting TRBD2. After removal of 3 bases from V and 12 bases from J, the junction contained 17 bases not matched to a gene. Germline V CDR1 and CDR2: MNHEY, SMNVEV (reference sequence). The CDR3 contains 16 residues. CDR3 in DNA: TGTGCCAGCAGTTTCTCTAGCGGTGGGTCTGGAAAGAATCAGTACTTC. Encoded protein: CASSFSSGGSGKNQYF.

The chain carries TRBV30 and TRBJ1-1; unclear D gene. The CDR3 runs to 13 residues. Between the trimmed V and J ends, which lost 3 bases and 6 bases, there was a span of 14 bases. Germline CDR1 and CDR2: GTSNPN and SVGIG (reference sequence). In nucleotides, the CDR3 is TGTGCCTGGAGCCTTGAGAGGGCCGCTGAAGCTTTCTTT. The encoded protein is CAWSLERAAEAFF.